The sequence of this T cell receptor beta chain was determined in a study of OX40 agonist ivuxolimab in advanced cancers. Study at large: Three patients responded partially, comprising one with hepatocellular carcinoma and two with cutaneous melanoma.

V lost 3 bases to trimming and J lost 1 base, with 9 bases between them. Germline V gives CDR1 MNHEY, CDR2 SMNVEV (reference sequence). The CDR3 spans 14 residues. Here immunoSEQ multiplex PCR was the method, and the copy in TCRdb shows in-frame clones only, minus some. The table includes approximately 84,000 clones, around 83% detected once. This clonotype was sampled from an adult with an advanced solid tumor such as melanoma, head and neck, liver or kidney cancer. The V gene is TRBV27, the J gene TRBJ1-1; D not resolved. Sequenced material: CD4+ or CD8+ T cells sorted from blood, taken in a trial of the OX40 agonist ivuxolimab. CDR3 region: CASSFFYGNTEAFF. The CDR3 coding sequence is TGTGCCAGCAGTTTTTTCTATGGGAACACTGAAGCTTTCTTT.